This T cell receptor beta chain was profiled in a study of blood T cell repertoires in COVID-19. Looking at the study overall: The samples span acute and convalescent COVID-19 from the United States, Italy and Spain.

CDR1 and CDR2 (germline): LNHDA, SQIVND (reference sequence). Trimming cost V 3 bases and J 16 bases; bases outside gene matches: 12. The CDR3 has 13 amino acids. Original data processing: How many nucleated cells were present was estimated from reference gene primer amplification. Only in-frame clones appear in the TCRdb table, and some are missing; sequencing was by immunoSEQ multiplex PCR. D and trimming come from the DNA, and the V and J calls and clone size come from that table. This sample has about 300,000 clones, with around 88% found just once. The rearrangement links TRBV19 to TRBJ2-1, with TRBD2 identical over 7 bases. The sample consisted of peripheral blood. The sequence derives from a woman aged 25 to 39 who had recovered from COVID-19. CDR3 sequence: CASSISFPGGSFF. The CDR3 nucleotides are TGTGCCAGTAGTATTTCGTTCCCGGGGGGTTCTTTCTTC.